What follows are 32 T cell receptor beta chains derived from one specimen sequenced in a study of monozygotic twins with cystic fibrosis. The method was immunoSEQ multiplex PCR; TCRdb's version includes in-frame clones alone and lacks a portion of them. The sample lists about 36,000 clones, about 87% occurring once. The sequencing sample was made of blood. Receptors were obtained from a girl aged 2 to 10 with cystic fibrosis.

The rearrangement joins TRBV30 to TRBJ2-7; D gene unclear. Germline V gives CDR1 GTSNPN, CDR2 SVGIG (reference sequence). V dropped 1 base and J dropped 2 bases, with 3 bases sitting between them. The CDR3 covers 11 residues. DNA of the CDR3: TGTGCCTGGAGTGACACCTACGAGCAGTACTTC. Protein product: CAWSDTYEQYF.

This chain uses TRBV5-4 with TRBJ2-2; tentative D call: TRBD2 (6 bases). The CDR3 runs 14 residues. The V end lost 4 bases, the J end lost 4 bases, and 11 bases lay between the germline ends. CDR1 and CDR2 from the germline V gene are SGHNT and YYREEE (reference sequence). The CDR3 here is CASSLRDFTGELFF. The CDR3 DNA is TGTGCCAGCAGCCTCCGGGACTTCACCGGGGAGCTGTTTTTT.

This chain joins TRBV4-1 and TRBJ2-3; 8 nucleotides match TRBD2. CDR1 MGHRA and CDR2 YSYEKL come from the germline V gene. CDR3 length equals 17 residues. The V and J ends lost 0 bases and 1 base, in that order; junction bases with no gene match: 6. Written as DNA, the CDR3 is TGCGCCAGCAGCCAAGATGGCGGGGGGTATCGCACAGATACGCAGTATTTT. Protein product: CASSQDGGGYRTDTQYF.

Only one count was recorded for this clone. The V call is TRBV5-1, the J call TRBJ1-1, with unresolved D. The germline gives CDR1 SGHRS, CDR2 YFSETQ. Trimming removed 0 bases from V and 0 bases from J, with 9 bases in between. This CDR3 region has 15 residues. The CDR3 DNA reads as TGCGCCAGCAGCTTGGACGGTCCCATGAACACTGAAGCTTTCTTT. Its translation: CASSLDGPMNTEAFF.

This chain joins TRBV30 and TRBJ1-3; weak D call: TRBD1 (6 bases). The CDR3 covers 15 residues. V gave up 4 bases and J gave up 0 bases, with 13 bases separating them. Germline V lookup: CDR1 GTSNPN, CDR2 SVGIG (reference sequence). The CDR3 DNA follows: TGTGCCTGGACTACAGGGCCGAACTCTGGAAACACCATATATTTT. Translating it yields CAWTTGPNSGNTIYF. Using reference TRBV30 and TRBJ1-3 for the parts outside the CDR3, the full variable domain is SQTIHQWPATLVQPVGSPLSLECTVEGTSNPNLYWYRQAAGRGLQLLFYSVGIGQISSEVPQNLSASRPQDRQFILSSKKLLLSDSGFYLCAWTTGPNSGNTIYFGEGSWLTVV.

V and J are TRBV15 and TRBJ1-3; D might be TRBD1 (5 bases). The germline CDR1 and CDR2 sequences are LNHNV and YYDKDF (reference sequence). This CDR3 contains 15 residues. Trimming took off 1 base at V and 0 bases at J, with 7 bases between the two ends. The CDR3 reads CATSRGTGSGNTIYF. The CDR3 region has the DNA TGTGCCACCAGCAGAGGTACAGGCTCTGGAAACACCATATATTTT.

J is TRBJ2-5 and V is TRBV15, with D tentatively TRBD1 (7 bases). From germline, CDR1 is LNHNV and CDR2 YYDKDF (reference sequence). The germline V and J ends were trimmed by 5 bases and 5 bases, with 18 bases remaining between them. The CDR3 is made up of 15 amino acids. Here the CDR3 reads CATSLRWDSGETQYF. In nucleotides, the CDR3 is TGTGCCACCAGCCTCCGCTGGGACAGCGGGGAGACCCAGTACTTC.

The chain uses TRBV9 and TRBJ1-2; no reliable D call. CDR1 is SGDLS, CDR2 YYNGEE, per germline. The CDR3 sequence is 15 residues long. V was shortened by 5 bases and J by 2 bases, with 16 bases between the two germline ends. CDR3 sequence (DNA): TGTGCCAGCAGTTCCCACAAAGGACCCAACTATGGCTACACCTTC. This sequence encodes CASSSHKGPNYGYTF.

The J gene is TRBJ1-6, the V gene TRBV6-5; D is perhaps TRBD1 (6 bases). Germline assignment: CDR1 MNHEY and CDR2 SVGAGI. V lost 0 bases and J 7 bases, leaving 13 bases between the germline ends. The CDR3 spans 16 residues. The CDR3 loop is CASSYSYDRWNSPLHF. The CDR3 bases are TGTGCCAGCAGTTACTCGTACGACAGGTGGAATTCACCCCTCCACTTT.

The chain uses TRBV9 and TRBJ2-3, with 9 nucleotides matching TRBD1. Trimming cost V 1 base and J 2 bases; bases outside gene matches: 5. Germline V gene sequence: CDR1 SGDLS, CDR2 YYNGEE. The CDR3 totals 16 residues. CDR3 DNA sequence: TGTGCCAGCAGCGTAAGGACAGGGGCTCCCACAGATACGCAGTATTTT. Translating gives CASSVRTGAPTDTQYF.

The chain combines TRBV9 with TRBJ2-3; weak D call: TRBD2 (5 bases). The germline V and J ends were trimmed by 0 bases and 2 bases, with 7 bases remaining between them. Germline CDR1 and CDR2: SGDLS and YYNGEE. This CDR3 region has 14 residues. The CDR3 DNA is TGTGCCAGCAGCGTAGAGCGGTTCACAGATACGCAGTATTTT. It encodes CASSVERFTDTQYF.

The chain is built from TRBV18 and TRBJ2-3; no reliable D call. The CDR3 loop spans 13 amino acids. The V and J ends lost 6 bases and 2 bases respectively, with 9 bases between them. Per the germline V gene, CDR1 is KGHSH and CDR2 is LQKENI. This CDR3 is CASSPVLTDTQYF. The DNA for the CDR3 is TGTGCCAGCTCGCCGGTCCTCACAGATACGCAGTATTTT.

This clone was picked up a small number of times. This chain links TRBV5-1 with TRBJ1-1, with D hard to call. V gave up 4 bases and J gave up 1 base, with 2 bases separating them. Germline V gene sequence: CDR1 SGHRS, CDR2 YFSETQ. The CDR3 spans 11 residues. The chain's CDR3 is CASSQNTEAFF. The CDR3 DNA reads as TGCGCCAGCAGCCAGAACACTGAAGCTTTCTTT.

This clone was observed a single time. This chain connects TRBV5-6 to TRBJ1-5; D is possibly TRBD1 (6 bases). The germline gives CDR1 SGHDT, CDR2 YYEEEE. This CDR3 region has 14 residues. V lost 4 bases and J lost 3, with 11 bases in between. The CDR3 protein is CASSPGGSNQPQHF. Written as DNA, the CDR3 is TGTGCCAGCAGCCCGGGGGGCTCCAATCAGCCCCAGCATTTT.

V is TRBV18 and J is TRBJ1-4; maybe TRBD1 (6 bases). CDR1 and CDR2 from the germline V gene are KGHSH and LQKENI. The ends were cut back, 1 base at V and 8 bases at J, with 11 bases in the middle. The CDR3 is 14 amino acids. In nucleotides, the CDR3 is TGTGCCAGCTCACCACGGGACATGTCGGAAAAACTGTTTTTT. Translation gives CASSPRDMSEKLFF.

The V and J genes are TRBV5-6 and TRBJ2-4; D remains unclear. Trimming removed 1 base at V and 13 bases at J, with 24 bases between. There are 16 residues in the CDR3. Germline loops: CDR1 SGHDT, CDR2 YYEEEE. This CDR3 reads CASSLSTIASLRIQYF. The CDR3 DNA reads as TGTGCCAGCAGCTTGTCAACCATAGCCTCACTGAGAATCCAGTACTTC.

The V call is TRBV2, the J call TRBJ1-5, with a tentative D call TRBD1 (5 bases). There are 17 residues in the CDR3. CDR1 is SNHLY and CDR2 is FYNNEI in the germline V gene. Trimming cost V 5 bases and J 0 bases, with 17 bases left between them. DNA for the CDR3: TGTGCCAGCAGTACCAGGGAAGGGCCGTATAGCAATCAGCCCCAGCATTTT. The encoded protein is CASSTREGPYSNQPQHF.

This rearrangement joins TRBV4-1 to TRBJ2-7, with TRBD2 matching 7 bases. Germline V gene lookup returns CDR1 MGHRA and CDR2 YSYEKL. The CDR3 contains 16 residues. J gave up 4 bases and V 4 bases, and 13 bases lay outside the gene matches. The CDR3 here is CASSLRIGSGIYEQYF. CDR3 bases: TGCGCCAGCAGCCTTAGGATTGGCAGCGGGATTTACGAGCAGTACTTC.

J is TRBJ1-2 and V is TRBV6-6; a possible D gene is TRBD1 (6 bases). The CDR3 runs to 14 residues. V lost 6 bases, J lost 3 bases, and 14 bases lay in between. Looked up from germline, CDR1 is MNHNY and CDR2 is SVGAGI (reference sequence). The CDR3 sequence is CASSARGEDYGYTF. Written as DNA, the CDR3 is TGTGCCAGCAGCGCGAGGGGGGAAGACTATGGCTACACCTTC.

The chain is built from TRBV7-8 and TRBJ1-1; possibly TRBD1 for D (5 bases). Germline CDR1 SGHVS, CDR2 FQNEAQ. V was clipped by 5 bases and J by 0 bases, with 13 bases between them. The CDR3 contains 15 residues. Written as DNA, the CDR3 is TGTGCCAGCAGCCCACGCAGGGTACTGAACACTGAAGCTTTCTTT. Amino acid sequence: CASSPRRVLNTEAFF.

The CDR3 sequence: CASSQVSTGNTIYF. The CDR3 nucleotides are TGCGCCAGCAGCCAAGTATCTACTGGAAACACCATATATTTT. J is TRBJ1-3 and V is TRBV4-1, with D uncertain. Trimming pared 1 base from V and 2 bases from J, leaving 6 bases between. Germline CDR1 reads MGHRA; CDR2 reads YSYEKL. This CDR3 is 14 amino acids long.

This chain joins TRBV6-1 and TRBJ2-3; weak D call: TRBD1 (6 bases). Germline-derived CDR1 and CDR2 are MNHNS and SASEGT. The CDR3 length is 12 residues. V lost 7 bases and J lost 3, with 8 bases in between. The CDR3 bases are TGTGCCAGCACCAGGGGAACAGATACGCAGTATTTT. It specifies CASTRGTDTQYF.

The V gene is TRBV6-5, the J gene TRBJ1-1; D may be TRBD1 (6 bases). The germline V and J ends were trimmed by 0 bases and 4 bases, with 9 bases remaining between them. CDR1 and CDR2 (germline): MNHEY, SVGAGI. The CDR3 is 14 residues long. DNA of the CDR3: TGTGCCAGCAGTTACTCGGGACACAGCACTGAAGCTTTCTTT. It yields the protein CASSYSGHSTEAFF.

The chain uses TRBV9 and TRBJ1-3; 9 bases align to TRBD1. This CDR3 spans 16 amino acids. V lost 5 bases to trimming and J lost 4 bases; unmatched junction nucleotides: 10. Germline values: CDR1 SGDLS, CDR2 YYNGEE. The CDR3 here is CASSYGTGSIGNTIYF. CDR3 coding DNA: TGTGCCAGCAGTTACGGGACAGGGTCAATAGGAAACACCATATATTTT.

J is TRBJ1-2 and V is TRBV5-1; no clear D gene. The CDR3 loop spans 17 amino acids. Germline CDR1 is SGHRS and CDR2 is YFSETQ. The ends were cut back, 3 bases at V and 3 bases at J, with 21 bases in the middle. The CDR3, as DNA: TGCGCCAGCAGCTCTGTAGTTGGTCCTGGGTTTGACTATGGCTACACCTTC. It specifies CASSSVVGPGFDYGYTF.

This rearrangement joins TRBV5-1 to TRBJ2-7; 8 bases are a match to TRBD1. Germline lookup yields CDR1 SGHRS and CDR2 YFSETQ. The CDR3 length is 16 residues. V lost 4 bases to trimming and J lost 1 base; unmatched junction nucleotides: 10. CDR3 sequence reads: CASSPRGQGLSYEQYF. The CDR3 bases are TGCGCCAGCAGCCCCCGCGGACAGGGCCTTTCCTACGAGCAGTACTTC.

The chain is built from TRBV2 and TRBJ2-5; a possible D gene is TRBD1 (5 bases). Per the germline V gene, CDR1 is SNHLY and CDR2 is FYNNEI. The CDR3 consists of 15 residues. The V end lost 1 base, the J end lost 5 bases, and 14 bases lay between the germline ends. The CDR3 protein is CASSEDVRVWETQYF. The CDR3 DNA follows: TGTGCCAGCAGTGAAGATGTCAGGGTCTGGGAGACCCAGTACTTC.

V is TRBV6-6 and J is TRBJ2-7, with D perhaps TRBD1 or TRBD2 (5 bases each). The CDR3 has 16 amino acids. Germline CDR1 is MNHNY and CDR2 is SVGAGI (reference sequence). V lost 5 bases and J 2 bases, leaving 19 bases between the germline ends. This CDR3 is CASSPENRDGTYEQYF. The CDR3 DNA is TGTGCCAGCAGTCCGGAAAATAGGGACGGCACCTACGAGCAGTACTTC.

This chain connects TRBV7-6 to TRBJ2-3; D assignment may be TRBD1 or TRBD2 (5 bases each). Germline-derived CDR1 and CDR2 are SGHVS and FNYEAQ. Trimming took off 5 bases at V and 9 bases at J, with 12 bases between the two ends. The CDR3 is 12 residues long. CDR3 amino acids: CASSPTGTTQYF. The DNA for the CDR3 is TGTGCCAGCAGCCCGACGGGGACCACGCAGTATTTT.

J is TRBJ2-5 and V is TRBV5-1, with 7 bases that match TRBD2. Germline values: CDR1 SGHRS, CDR2 YFSETQ. The V and J ends lost 3 bases and 4 bases, in that order; junction bases with no gene match: 9. CDR3 size: 15 residues. The CDR3 spells CASSSPGLVRETQYF. The CDR3 nucleotides are TGCGCCAGCAGCTCCCCAGGACTAGTTCGAGAGACCCAGTACTTC.

Written as DNA, the CDR3 is TGTGCCAGCAGCTTGAGGGGCACTGAAGCTTTCTTT. As protein: CASSLRGTEAFF. J is TRBJ1-1 and V is TRBV7-9; weak D call: TRBD1 (5 bases). The CDR3 totals 12 residues. Germline V gene data show CDR1 as SEHNR and CDR2 as FQNEAQ (reference sequence). V was trimmed by 3 bases and J by 4 bases, leaving 6 bases between them.

The chain is built from TRBV5-4 and TRBJ2-5; a weak D match, TRBD2 (5 bases). V was trimmed by 6 bases and J by 7 bases, leaving 7 bases between them. The CDR3 covers 10 residues. The germline gives CDR1 SGHNT, CDR2 YYREEE (reference sequence). The CDR3 region has the DNA TGTGCCAGCAACCGGGGGACCCAGTACTTC. This codes for CASNRGTQYF.